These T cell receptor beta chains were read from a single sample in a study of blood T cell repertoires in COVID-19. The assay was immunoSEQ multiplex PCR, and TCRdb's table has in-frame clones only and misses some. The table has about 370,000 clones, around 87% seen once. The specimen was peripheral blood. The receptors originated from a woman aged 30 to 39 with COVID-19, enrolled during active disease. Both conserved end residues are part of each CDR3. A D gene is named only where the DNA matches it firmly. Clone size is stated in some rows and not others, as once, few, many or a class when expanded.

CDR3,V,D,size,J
CASSVRPPEGLAYNEQFF,TRBV9,TRBD2,-,TRBJ2-1
CASSSLSGPSYNEQFF,TRBV5-1,TRBD2,-,TRBJ2-1
CAIRKSLGLAGEVDEQFF,TRBV10-3,TRBD2,-,TRBJ2-1
CASSEFPSGSSYNEQFF,TRBV10-1,TRBD2,-,TRBJ2-1
CASNPDGATNEKLFF,TRBV28,-,once,TRBJ1-4
CASSESRGPIYNEQFF,TRBV10-1,TRBD1,-,TRBJ2-1
CASSLLAGEGTDTQYF,TRBV5-8,TRBD2,-,TRBJ2-3
CASSLTTGAGNTIYF,TRBV5-4,TRBD1,-,TRBJ1-3
CASSLEGGMNTEAFF,TRBV18,-,-,TRBJ1-1
CASSEPGQGYGYTF,TRBV6-1,TRBD1,-,TRBJ1-2
CASSLSRETISYEQYF,TRBV3-1/TRBV3-2,-,-,TRBJ2-7
CAISDRTGGNEQFF,TRBV10-3,TRBD1,-,TRBJ2-1
CASSPRPERQPQHFGPERQPQHF,TRBV9,-,-,TRBJ1-5
CASRTSGGPYNEQFF,TRBV11-2,TRBD2,-,TRBJ2-1
CASTTSVYNEQFF,TRBV5-1,TRBD2,-,TRBJ2-1
CASSIGQGASNTEAFF,TRBV19,TRBD1,-,TRBJ1-1
CASSLAAGTTGETQYF,TRBV5-4,-,once,TRBJ2-5
CASSLVPGTGRNTEAFF,TRBV11-2,TRBD1,-,TRBJ1-1
CAWSVLGQRNSPLHF,TRBV30,-,-,TRBJ1-6
CASRMGSSYNEQFF,TRBV19,-,-,TRBJ2-1
CASGGTGLTGELFF,TRBV5-1,TRBD1,-,TRBJ2-2
CASSQRAGVNHEQYF,TRBV3-1/TRBV3-2,TRBD2,-,TRBJ2-7
CASSFSGTENTEAFF,TRBV11-2,TRBD1,-,TRBJ1-1
CASQGLGRSLDTQYF,TRBV5-6,-,-,TRBJ2-3
CATSDQSGSSYNEQFF,TRBV24-1,-,-,TRBJ2-1
CASSQEIQRFTYNEQFF,TRBV4-2,-,-,TRBJ2-1
CATSDPLLGGGGEEKLFF,TRBV24-1,-,-,TRBJ1-4
CASSPGLAGETQYF,TRBV7-2,TRBD2,-,TRBJ2-5
CASSSQGDQETQYF,TRBV5-1,TRBD1,-,TRBJ2-5
CASSILSGSGNTIYF,TRBV19,-,-,TRBJ1-3
CASSYSWANTEAFF,TRBV6-5,-,-,TRBJ1-1
CASSTYNEQFF,TRBV6-5,-,-,TRBJ2-1
CASSPLATEAFF,TRBV18,-,few,TRBJ1-1
CASSEERETQYF,TRBV2,-,-,TRBJ2-5
CASSLAATPMEPQHF,TRBV5-6,-,-,TRBJ1-5
CASSQPPGGRETQYF,TRBV3-1/TRBV3-2,TRBD2,-,TRBJ2-5
CASSEGLAGVIGLFF,TRBV6-1,TRBD2,-,TRBJ2-2
CASFSRQGAGDTGELFF,TRBV2,TRBD1,-,TRBJ2-2
CASRASVSEQYF,TRBV27,-,-,TRBJ2-7
CASGLLARYEQYF,TRBV2,-,-,TRBJ2-7
CASSQAGGPSYEQYF,TRBV28,TRBD2,-,TRBJ2-7
CASSPRSGTGYNEQYF,TRBV5-4,TRBD1,-,TRBJ2-7
CASSLNRRGYEQYF,TRBV27,-,-,TRBJ2-7
CASSLGLAGATDTQYF,TRBV13,TRBD2,-,TRBJ2-3
CAGGHGTGGSGELFF,TRBV5-5,TRBD1,-,TRBJ2-2
CASTPSGSIYNEQFF,TRBV28,TRBD2,-,TRBJ2-1
CASSPGLAGGNRNEQFF,TRBV28,TRBD2,-,TRBJ2-1
CASRRTGSPNQPQHF,TRBV6-5,TRBD1,-,TRBJ1-5
CASSKGGDQGTRFSYNEQFF,TRBV21-1,-,-,TRBJ2-1